This T cell receptor beta chain is from a study of blood T cell repertoires in COVID-19. Study-wide background: Collection of acute and convalescent COVID-19 samples took place in the United States, Italy and Spain. T cells, B-cell-depleted T cells, or PBMCs provided the cDNA or gDNA that served as material.

V trimming: 4 bases; J trimming: 7 bases; junction bases outside the gene matches: 11. The CDR3 sequence is 15 residues long. Germline-derived CDR1 and CDR2 are MNHEY and SMNVEV (reference sequence). In the source study's methods: Reference gene primer amplification gave estimated nucleated cell counts. Sequenced by immunoSEQ multiplex PCR; TCRdb stores in-frame clones only, minus some. V, J and clone size were drawn from that table, and D and trimming were deduced from the DNA. The table records some 82,000 clones, roughly 89% of them present only once. This receptor was identified in a woman in her forties or fifties in a cohort sampled during active COVID-19. The sample consisted of peripheral blood. This sequence joins TRBV27 and TRBJ2-7; 9 bases are shared with TRBD1. CDR3 bases: TGTGCCAGCAGTTCCGGACAGGGGCCTATGGGGGAGCAGTACTTC. Its protein product is CASSSGQGPMGEQYF.